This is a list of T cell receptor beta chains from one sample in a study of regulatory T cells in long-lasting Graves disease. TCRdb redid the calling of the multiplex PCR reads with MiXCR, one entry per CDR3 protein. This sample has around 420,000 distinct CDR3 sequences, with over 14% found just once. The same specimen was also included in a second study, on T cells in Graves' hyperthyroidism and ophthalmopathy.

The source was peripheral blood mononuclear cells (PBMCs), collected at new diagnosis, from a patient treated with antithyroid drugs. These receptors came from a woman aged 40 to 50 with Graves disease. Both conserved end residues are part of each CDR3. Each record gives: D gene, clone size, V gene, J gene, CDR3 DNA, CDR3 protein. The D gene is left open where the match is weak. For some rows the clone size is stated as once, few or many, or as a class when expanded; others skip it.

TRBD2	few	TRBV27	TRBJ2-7	TGTGCCAGCAGTCCCGGGCTCGGACTAGCGGGTAACTACGAGCAGTACTTC	CASSPGLGLAGNYEQYF
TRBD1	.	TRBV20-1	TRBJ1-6	TGCAGTGCTAGACCAGCGGGGACAGGGTGGGCATCACCCCTCCACTTT	CSARPAGTGWASPLHF
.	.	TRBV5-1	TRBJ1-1	TGCGCCAGCAGCGCGGGGTACTTGAACACTGAAGCTTTCTTT	CASSAGYLNTEAFF
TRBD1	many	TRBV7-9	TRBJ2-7	TGTGCCGGTCGGACAGGAGAGACCTACGAGCAGTACTTC	CAGRTGETYEQYF
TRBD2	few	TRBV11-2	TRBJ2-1	TGTGCCAGTAGTTCATCTAGCGGGAGGGCTAGGGATGAGCAGTTCTTC	CASSSSSGRARDEQFF
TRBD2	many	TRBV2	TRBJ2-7	TGTGCCAGCAGTGAATTAGCGGGAGGGAGTCGGGAGCAGTACTTC	CASSELAGGSREQYF
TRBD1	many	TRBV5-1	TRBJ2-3	TGCGCCAGCAGCCTAGGACAGGGGGCAGCTCGTGCGCAGTATTTT	CASSLGQGAARAQYF
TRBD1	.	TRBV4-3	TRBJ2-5	TGCGCCAGCAGCCAGGAACAGGGGTCGGGCCAAGAGACCCAGTACTTC	CASSQEQGSGQETQYF
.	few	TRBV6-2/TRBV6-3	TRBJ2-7	TGTGCCAGCAGTTACAGCAGGGAGTACGAGCAGTACTTC	CASSYSREYEQYF
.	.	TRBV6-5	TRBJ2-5	TGTGCCAGCAGTTACGTACAGGGTCTTAGGGAGACCCAGTACTTC	CASSYVQGLRETQYF
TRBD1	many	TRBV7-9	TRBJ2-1	TGTGCCAGCAGCCCCACGGGGACAGGGAGTGGCTATGAGCAGTTCTTC	CASSPTGTGSGYEQFF
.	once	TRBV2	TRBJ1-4	TGTGCCAGCAGTGACGACGGCTGGGGGGTTAATGAAAAACTGTTTTTT	CASSDDGWGVNEKLFF
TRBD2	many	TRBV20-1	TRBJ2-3	TGCAGTGCTGGAGCGGGAGGGTACACAGATACGCAGTATTTT	CSAGAGGYTDTQYF
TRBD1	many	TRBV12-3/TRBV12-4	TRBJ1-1	TGTGCCAGCAGCCTCGGGACAGGGGGCATCGCTTTCTTT	CASSLGTGGIAFF
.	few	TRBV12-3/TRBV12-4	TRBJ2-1	TGTGCTCCAGGGGCCCATCTGGATGAGCAGTTCTTC	CAPGAHLDEQFF
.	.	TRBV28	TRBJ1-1	TGTGCCAGCAGCCCCCGGGGAGGGTTGTGGGCTTTCTTT	CASSPRGGLWAFF
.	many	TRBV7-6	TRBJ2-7	TGTGCCAGCAGCTTAGCTGGTCCGGCAGGGGACTCCTACGAGCAGTACTTC	CASSLAGPAGDSYEQYF
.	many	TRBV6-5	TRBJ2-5	TGTGCCAGCAGTTACTATAGGAGTGTGTACCAAGAGACCCAGTACTTC	CASSYYRSVYQETQYF